The next 9 T cell receptor beta chains were all read from a single sample in a study of T cells in Graves' hyperthyroidism and ophthalmopathy. TCR beta CDR3 regions were amplified from RNA. First-round RT-PCR of the TCR CDR3 relied on the HTBI primer set. MiXCR, applied by TCRdb to the multiplex PCR reads, yields one record per CDR3 protein. The repertoire holds about 350,000 distinct CDR3 sequences, with 15% as singletons. Sequencing was performed on blood. These receptors were taken from a woman aged 55-75 years with Graves' ophthalmopathy.

The chain is built from TRBV2 and TRBJ2-4; D may be TRBD1 (5 bases). The CDR3 length is 16 residues. CDR1 is SNHLY, CDR2 FYNNEI, per germline. Trimming removed 0 bases from V and 9 bases from J, with 18 bases in between. For the CDR3, the DNA is TGTGCCAGCAGTGAAGCGCGAGTTCAGGGTACGGGCATTCAGTACTTC. Amino acids: CASSEARVQGTGIQYF.

As regards this clonotype: A much larger clone is a single base away; this may be a read error. The chain's CDR3 is CASRSRTGELFF. Here the CDR3 DNA reads TGTGCCAGCAGATCCCGGACCGGGGAGCTGTTTTTT. The chain joins TRBV7-3 to TRBJ2-2; D ambiguous. Germline lookup yields CDR1 SGHTA and CDR2 FQGTGA. The CDR3 length is 12 residues. V dropped 6 bases and J dropped 5 bases, with 7 bases sitting between them.

This clonotype has just a few counts. The chain joins TRBV20-1 to TRBJ2-5, with 7 bases fitting TRBD2. With V trimmed by 2 bases and J by 9 bases, 3 bases remained unmatched. The germline CDR1 and CDR2 sequences are DFQATT and SNEGSKA (reference sequence). This CDR3 has 11 residues. In DNA, the CDR3 is TGCAGTGCTAGAATTCGGGGGGCCCAGTACTTC. This codes for CSARIRGAQYF.

In its sample, this clonotype was seen many times. The chain uses TRBV20-1 and TRBJ2-5; 9 positions agree with TRBD2. V lost 1 base to trimming and J lost 2 bases; unmatched junction nucleotides: 5. The germline V gene encodes CDR1 DFQATT and CDR2 SNEGSKA (reference sequence). This CDR3 has 15 residues. Here the CDR3 reads CSARGLAELQETQYF. CDR3 DNA: TGCAGTGCTAGAGGACTAGCGGAGTTACAAGAGACCCAGTACTTC.

At least ten counts were recorded for this clonotype. V and J are TRBV28 and TRBJ2-5; weak D call: TRBD1 (6 bases). The V gene lost 6 bases and the J gene lost 5 bases, with 16 bases spanning the gap. The CDR3 spans 14 residues. Germline CDR1 reads MDHEN; CDR2 reads SYDVKM. The CDR3, as DNA: TGTGCCAGCAGCCCCCGACAGGTCGGCGAGACCCAGTACTTC. It translates to CASSPRQVGETQYF.

The genes are TRBV30 and TRBJ2-2, with 8 bases lining up with TRBD2. V shed 1 base and J 6 bases; nucleotides not matched to a gene: 16. The CDR3 totals 18 residues. Looked up from germline, CDR1 is GTSNPN and CDR2 is SVGIG (reference sequence). As DNA, the CDR3 is TGTGCCTGGAGTGACCCCCGAGCCGGGAGGGGGGTCCCCGGGGAGCTGTTTTTT. It codes for CAWSDPRAGRGVPGELFF.

This clonotype has a handful of counts. This chain uses TRBV5-6 with TRBJ2-1, with 11 bases that match TRBD1. With 4 bases clipped from V and 8 bases from J, the junction kept 8 bases outside the gene matches. CDR3 length equals 15 residues. Germline V gives CDR1 SGHDT, CDR2 YYEEEE. CDR3 amino acids: CASSLFGTGGDEQFF. The CDR3 region has the DNA TGTGCCAGCAGCCTATTCGGGACAGGGGGGGATGAGCAGTTCTTC.

This clonotype has at least ten counts. J is TRBJ2-3 and V is TRBV5-6; D tentatively fits TRBD1 or TRBD2 (5 bases each). The CDR3 length is 13 residues. The germline CDR1 and CDR2 sequences are SGHDT and YYEEEE. The V end was cut by 1 base, the J end by 3 bases, with 6 bases between. In DNA form, the CDR3 reads TGTGCCAGCAGCTTGTGGGGGACAGATACGCAGTATTTT. It encodes CASSLWGTDTQYF.

The chain joins TRBV7-9 to TRBJ2-7, with D unresolved. Trimming shortened V by 5 bases and J by 5 bases, and 16 bases separated the two germline ends. CDR1 SEHNR and CDR2 FQNEAQ come from the germline V gene (reference sequence). The CDR3 is made up of 14 amino acids. The CDR3 loop reads CASSPKTPSDEQYF. The DNA of the CDR3 is TGTGCCAGCAGCCCGAAAACCCCTTCCGACGAGCAGTACTTC.